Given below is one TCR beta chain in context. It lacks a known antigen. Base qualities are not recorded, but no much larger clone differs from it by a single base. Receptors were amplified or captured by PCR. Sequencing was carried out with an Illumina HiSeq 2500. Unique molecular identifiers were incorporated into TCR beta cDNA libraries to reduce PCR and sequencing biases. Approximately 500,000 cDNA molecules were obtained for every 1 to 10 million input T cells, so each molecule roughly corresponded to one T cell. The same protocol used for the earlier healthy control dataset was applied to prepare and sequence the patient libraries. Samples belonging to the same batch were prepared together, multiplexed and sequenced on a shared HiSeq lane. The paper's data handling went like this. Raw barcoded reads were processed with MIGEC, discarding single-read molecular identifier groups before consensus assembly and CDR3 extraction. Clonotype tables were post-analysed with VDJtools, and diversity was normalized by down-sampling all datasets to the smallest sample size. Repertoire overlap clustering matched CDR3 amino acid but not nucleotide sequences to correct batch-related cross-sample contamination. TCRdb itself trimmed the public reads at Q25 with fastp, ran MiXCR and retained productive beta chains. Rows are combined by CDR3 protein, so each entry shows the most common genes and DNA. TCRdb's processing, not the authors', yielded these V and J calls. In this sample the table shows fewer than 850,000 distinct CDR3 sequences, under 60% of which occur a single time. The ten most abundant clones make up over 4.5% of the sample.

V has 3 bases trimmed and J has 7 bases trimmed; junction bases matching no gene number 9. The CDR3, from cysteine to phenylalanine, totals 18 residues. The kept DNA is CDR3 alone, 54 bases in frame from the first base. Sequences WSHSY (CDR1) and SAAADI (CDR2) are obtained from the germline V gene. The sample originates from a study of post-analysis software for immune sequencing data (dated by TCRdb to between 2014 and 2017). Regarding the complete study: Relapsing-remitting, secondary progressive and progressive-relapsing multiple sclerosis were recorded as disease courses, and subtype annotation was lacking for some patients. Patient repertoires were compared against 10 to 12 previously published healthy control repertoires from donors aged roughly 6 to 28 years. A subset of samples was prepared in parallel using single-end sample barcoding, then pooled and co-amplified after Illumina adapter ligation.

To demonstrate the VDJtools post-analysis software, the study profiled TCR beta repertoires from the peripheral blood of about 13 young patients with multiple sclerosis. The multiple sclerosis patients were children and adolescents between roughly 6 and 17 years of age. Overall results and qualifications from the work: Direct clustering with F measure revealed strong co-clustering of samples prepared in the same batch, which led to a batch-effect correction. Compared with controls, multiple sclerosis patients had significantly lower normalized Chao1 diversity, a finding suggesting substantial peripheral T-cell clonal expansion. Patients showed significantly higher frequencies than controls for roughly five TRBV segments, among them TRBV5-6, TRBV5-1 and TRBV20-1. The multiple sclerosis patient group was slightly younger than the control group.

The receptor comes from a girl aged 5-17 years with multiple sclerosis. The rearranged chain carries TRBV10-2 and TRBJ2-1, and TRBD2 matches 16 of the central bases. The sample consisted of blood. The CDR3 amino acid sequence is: CASSEFPGLAGGRNEQFF. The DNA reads TGCGCCAGCAGTGAATTTCCGGGACTAGCGGGAGGGCGTAATGAGCAGTTCTTC.